Each of the 19 T cell receptor beta chains below was sequenced from the same sample in a study of CD8+ T cells in alopecia areata. Stated treatment: oral pan-JAK inhibitor, 5-10 mg twice daily. The sequencing template was cDNA reverse transcribed from extracted RNA. Clones were read by immunoSEQ multiplex PCR, and TCRdb kept only the in-frame ones, dropping some. This sample has a few hundred thousand clones, with 35% to 40% found just once. This sample comprised CD4+ T cells sorted from blood, obtained at approximately week 30, from a patient treated with tofacitinib. Source of these receptors: a human donor with alopecia areata.

This chain uses TRBV5-1 with TRBJ2-7, with 7 bases aligning to TRBD1. The V segment lost 6 bases and the J segment 4 bases; nucleotides outside the gene matches: 4. The CDR3 is made up of 12 amino acids. The germline V gene encodes CDR1 SGHRS and CDR2 YFSETQ. In DNA form, the CDR3 reads TGCGCCAGCACCGGGACAGCTTACGAGCAGTACTTC. Encoded protein: CASTGTAYEQYF.

This chain links TRBV7-9 with TRBJ1-4; the match to TRBD1 covers 10 bases. The CDR3 has 15 residues. Germline CDR1 SEHNR, CDR2 FQNEAQ (reference sequence). The ends lost 3 bases at V and 5 bases at J; junction bases unmatched: 3. CDR3 sequence: CASSLPGQGNEKLFF. The CDR3 bases are TGTGCCAGCAGCTTGCCGGGACAGGGGAATGAAAAACTGTTTTTT.

This chain joins TRBV7-9 and TRBJ1-4; tentatively, D is TRBD1 (6 bases). V was shortened by 10 bases and J by 8 bases, with 20 bases between the two germline ends. The CDR3 extends over 14 amino acids. Looked up from germline, CDR1 is SEHNR and CDR2 is FQNEAQ (reference sequence). CDR3 nucleotides: TGTGCCATCGAGATACAGGGTAGAGGAGAAAAACTGTTTTTT. This encodes CAIEIQGRGEKLFF. Supplemented by reference TRBV7-9 and TRBJ1-4, the full variable domain reads DTGVSQNPRHKITKRGQNVTFRCDPISEHNRLYWYRQTLGQGPEFLTYFQNEAQLEKSRLLSDRFSAERPKGSFSTLEIQRTEQGDSAMYLCAIEIQGRGEKLFFGSGTQLSVL.

This clone was observed a handful of times. The chain uses TRBV10-3 and TRBJ2-7; 13 nucleotides match TRBD2. The CDR3 has 16 residues. Germline lookup yields CDR1 ENHRY and CDR2 SYGVKD. The trim removed 10 bases at V and 7 bases at J, leaving 16 bases unmatched. In DNA form, the CDR3 reads TGTGCCACCTCCCGGACTAGCGGGAGCGGAACGGGGGAGCAGTACTTC. Protein: CATSRTSGSGTGEQYF.

The chain employs TRBV29-1 and TRBJ2-1; TRBD1 or TRBD2 may be the D gene (5 bases each). CDR1 SQVTM and CDR2 ANQGSEA come from the germline V gene. Trimming took off 6 bases at V and 7 bases at J, with 22 bases between the two ends. This CDR3 has 15 residues. The CDR3 nucleotides are TGCAGCGTCCTGGGGATGAGGGGCGATTCTAATGAGCAGTTCTTC. Translated: CSVLGMRGDSNEQFF.

This clone has a single count. CDR3 sequence: CASTPQADQISGANVLTF. In DNA form, the CDR3 reads TGTGCCAGCACCCCTCAGGCGGATCAGATATCTGGGGCCAACGTCCTGACTTTC. The chain uses TRBV18 and TRBJ2-6; D remains ambiguous. The germline CDR1 and CDR2 sequences are KGHSH and LQKENI. The CDR3 loop spans 18 amino acids. V lost 8 bases and J lost 1, with 21 bases in between.

V gene TRBV29-1 combines with J gene TRBJ1-2; D perhaps matches TRBD1 (5 bases). Germline CDR1 reads SQVTM; CDR2 reads ANQGSEA. The V and J ends lost 3 bases and 0 bases respectively, with 8 bases between them. This CDR3 is built from 13 residues. CDR3 DNA: TGCAGCGTTGACAGGGCCGCTAACTATGGCTACACCTTC. Translated: CSVDRAANYGYTF. Filled out from reference TRBV29-1 and TRBJ1-2, the complete variable domain reads SAVISQKPSRDICQRGTSLTIQCQVDSQVTMMFWYRQQPGQSLTLIATANQGSEATYESGFVIDKFPISRPNLTFSTLTVSNMSPEDSSIYLCSVDRAANYGYTFGSGTRLTVV.

The genes are TRBV7-8 and TRBJ2-5, with D perhaps TRBD1 (5 bases). Trimming left V 4 bases short and J 0 bases short, with 9 bases between. Germline CDR1 reads SGHVS; CDR2 reads FQNEAQ. CDR3 length equals 14 residues. The DNA of the CDR3 is TGTGCCAGCAGCTCGGACACGAACCAAGAGACCCAGTACTTC. It codes for CASSSDTNQETQYF.

The chain couples TRBV7-2 to TRBJ2-7, with D possibly being TRBD1 (5 bases). CDR1 and CDR2 (germline): SGHTA, FQGNSA. With 5 bases removed from V and 5 bases from J, the gap between germline ends came to 16 bases. This CDR3 has 14 amino acids. The CDR3 DNA reads as TGTGCCAGCAGCCGCTTATTACAGGTTGACGAGCAGTACTTC. It specifies CASSRLLQVDEQYF.

This chain joins TRBV30 and TRBJ2-2; 8 bases are a match to TRBD1. This CDR3 contains 13 residues. The V gene end was trimmed by 8 bases and the J gene end by 5 bases; junction bases not matched to a gene: 7. Germline V gene sequence: CDR1 GTSNPN, CDR2 SVGIG (reference sequence). This CDR3 reads CARDRGKTGELFF. Here the CDR3 DNA reads TGTGCCCGAGACAGGGGCAAGACCGGGGAGCTGTTTTTT.

This clone was seen a handful of times. V gene TRBV30 combines with J gene TRBJ2-1, with D uncertain. The V end lost 0 bases, the J end lost 7 bases, and 7 bases lay between the germline ends. This CDR3 has 12 residues. The germline CDR1 and CDR2 sequences are GTSNPN and SVGIG (reference sequence). CDR3 coding DNA: TGTGCCTGGAGTGTCGAGGCGAATGAGCAGTTCTTC. Its protein is CAWSVEANEQFF.

The rearrangement links TRBV7-2 to TRBJ2-1; 12 nucleotides match TRBD2. CDR1 and CDR2 from the germline V gene are SGHTA and FQGNSA. The V segment lost 5 bases and the J segment 4 bases; nucleotides outside the gene matches: 3. The length of the CDR3 is 15 residues. The CDR3 loop is CASSRTSGEYNEQFF. CDR3 bases: TGTGCCAGCAGCAGGACTAGCGGGGAGTACAATGAGCAGTTCTTC.

The chain links TRBV7-3 to TRBJ2-2; 9 bases line up with TRBD1. There are 15 residues in the CDR3. Germline CDR1 SGHTA, CDR2 FQGTGA. Germline trimming cut 0 bases from V and 5 bases from J; bases unmatched to any gene: 1. The CDR3 sequence: CASSLTGQGTGELFF. The CDR3 region has the DNA TGTGCCAGCAGCTTAACGGGACAGGGAACCGGGGAGCTGTTTTTT.

This clone was observed a few times. The chain links TRBV11-2 to TRBJ2-3, with 12 bases identical to TRBD2. CDR1 is SGHAT and CDR2 is FQNNGV in the germline V gene. V was pared by 2 bases and J by 0 bases, with 9 bases of the junction left unmatched. The CDR3 is 19 residues long. The CDR3 DNA follows: TGTGCCAGCAGCTTAAACCTTCCCGGGACTAGCGGGAGCACAGATACGCAGTATTTT. Translated, it gives CASSLNLPGTSGSTDTQYF.

The gene calls are TRBV5-4 and TRBJ2-1; D is ambiguous. The germline V gene encodes CDR1 SGHNT and CDR2 YYREEE (reference sequence). This CDR3 contains 14 residues. The germline V and J ends were trimmed by 2 bases and 6 bases, with 12 bases remaining between them. Written as DNA, the CDR3 is TGTGCCAGCAGCTTTCCGGAACCTCCCAATGAGCAGTTCTTC. Translated: CASSFPEPPNEQFF.

This clone has just a few counts. Mismatch with germline at one junction end may stem from a read error. The chain uses TRBV5-8 and TRBJ2-6, with 11 bases fitting TRBD1. This CDR3 is built from 14 residues. CDR1 is SGHTS, CDR2 YDEGEE, per germline. Written as DNA, the CDR3 is TGTGCCAGCAGCTGGGGGACAGGGGGCAACGTCCTGACTTTC. Translation gives CASSWGTGGNVLTF.

This clone has more than one count but fewer than ten. V gene TRBV19 combines with J gene TRBJ1-1; D is unclear. The V end was cut by 8 bases, the J end by 4 bases, with 23 bases between. The CDR3 has 16 residues. Germline V gene lookup returns CDR1 LNHDA and CDR2 SQIVND (reference sequence). The CDR3 sequence: CASEVLDRALGTEAFF. CDR3 bases: TGTGCCAGTGAAGTTCTGGACCGCGCCCTGGGCACTGAAGCTTTCTTT.

This clone was counted only a few times. The chain has TRBV29-1 and TRBJ1-1, with D uncertain. The germline V gene encodes CDR1 SQVTM and CDR2 ANQGSEA. V was trimmed by 8 bases and J by 7 bases, leaving 20 bases between them. This CDR3 has 13 amino acids. CDR3 sequence reads: CSSAGRQTNEAFF. The CDR3 bases are TGCAGCTCCGCGGGGAGGCAGACCAATGAAGCTTTCTTT.

For the CDR3, the DNA is TGTGCCAGCAGCCCAGGACAGACCAATTCACCCCTCCACTTT. Its translation: CASSPGQTNSPLHF. The chain uses TRBV7-9 and TRBJ1-6; tentatively, D is TRBD1 (6 bases). V lost 5 bases, J lost 7 bases, and 12 bases lay in between. CDR3 length: 14 amino acids. Germline values: CDR1 SEHNR, CDR2 FQNEAQ (reference sequence).